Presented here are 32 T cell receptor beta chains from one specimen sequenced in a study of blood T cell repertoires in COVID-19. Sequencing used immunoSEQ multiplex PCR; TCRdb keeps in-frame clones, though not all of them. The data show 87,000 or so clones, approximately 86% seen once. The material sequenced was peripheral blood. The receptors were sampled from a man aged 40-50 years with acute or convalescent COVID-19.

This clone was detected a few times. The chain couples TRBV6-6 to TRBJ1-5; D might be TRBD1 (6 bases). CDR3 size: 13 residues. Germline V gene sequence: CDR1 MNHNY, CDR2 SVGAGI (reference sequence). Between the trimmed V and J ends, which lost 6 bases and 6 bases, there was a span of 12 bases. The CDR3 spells CASRNTGTQPQHF. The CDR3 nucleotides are TGTGCCAGCAGGAATACAGGGACTCAGCCCCAGCATTTT.

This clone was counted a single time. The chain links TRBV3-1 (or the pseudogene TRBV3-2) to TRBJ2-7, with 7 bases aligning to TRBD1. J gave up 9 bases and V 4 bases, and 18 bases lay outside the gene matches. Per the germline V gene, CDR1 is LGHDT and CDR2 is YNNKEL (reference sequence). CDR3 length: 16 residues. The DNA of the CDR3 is TGTGCCAGCAGCCCTAGGACAGGACGTAGGGAAAACGGGCAGTACTTC. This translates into CASSPRTGRRENGQYF.

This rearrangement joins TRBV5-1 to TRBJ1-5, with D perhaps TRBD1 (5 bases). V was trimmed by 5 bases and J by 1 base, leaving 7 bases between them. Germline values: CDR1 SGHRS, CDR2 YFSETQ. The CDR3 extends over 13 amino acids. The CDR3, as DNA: TGCGCCAGCAGATCAGGGAGCAATCAGCCCCAGCATTTT. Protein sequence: CASRSGSNQPQHF.

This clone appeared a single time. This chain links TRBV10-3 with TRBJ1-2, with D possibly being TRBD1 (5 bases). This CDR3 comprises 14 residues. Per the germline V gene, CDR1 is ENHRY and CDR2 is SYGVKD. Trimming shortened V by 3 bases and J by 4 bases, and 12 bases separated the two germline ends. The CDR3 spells CAISDGQGGYGYTF. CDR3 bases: TGTGCCATCAGTGACGGGCAGGGAGGCTATGGCTACACCTTC.

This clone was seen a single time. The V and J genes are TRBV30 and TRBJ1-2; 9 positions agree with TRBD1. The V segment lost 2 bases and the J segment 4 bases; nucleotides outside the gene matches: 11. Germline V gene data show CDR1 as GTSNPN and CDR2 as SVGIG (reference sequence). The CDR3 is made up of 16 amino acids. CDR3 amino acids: CAWSPRTGAAIYGYTF. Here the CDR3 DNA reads TGTGCCTGGAGTCCTAGGACAGGGGCCGCCATCTATGGCTACACCTTC.

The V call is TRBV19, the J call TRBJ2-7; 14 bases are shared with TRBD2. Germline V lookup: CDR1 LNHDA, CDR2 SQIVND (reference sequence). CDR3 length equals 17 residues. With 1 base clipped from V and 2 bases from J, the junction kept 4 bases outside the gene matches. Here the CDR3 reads CASSIGGLAGETYEQYF. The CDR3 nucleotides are TGTGCCAGTAGTATAGGGGGACTAGCGGGAGAAACCTACGAGCAGTACTTC. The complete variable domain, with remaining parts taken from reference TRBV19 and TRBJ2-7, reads DGGITQSPKYLFRKEGQNVTLSCEQNLNHDAMYWYRQDPGQGLRLIYYSQIVNDFQKGDIAEGYSVSREKKESFPLTVTSAQKNPTAFYLCASSIGGLAGETYEQYFGPGTRLTVT.

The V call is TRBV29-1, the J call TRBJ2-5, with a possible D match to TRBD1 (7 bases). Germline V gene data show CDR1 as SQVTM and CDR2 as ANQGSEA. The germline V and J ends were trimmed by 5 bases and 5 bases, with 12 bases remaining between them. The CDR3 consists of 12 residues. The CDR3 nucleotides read TGCAGCGTTACGACAGGGACTGAGACCCAGTACTTC. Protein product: CSVTTGTETQYF.

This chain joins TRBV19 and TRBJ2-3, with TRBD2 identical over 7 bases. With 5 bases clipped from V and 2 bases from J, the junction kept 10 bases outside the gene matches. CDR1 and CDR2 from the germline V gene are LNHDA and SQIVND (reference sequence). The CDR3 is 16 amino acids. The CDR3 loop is CASSRTASGVTDTQYF. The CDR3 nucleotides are TGTGCCAGTAGTCGGACGGCTAGCGGAGTCACAGATACGCAGTATTTT.

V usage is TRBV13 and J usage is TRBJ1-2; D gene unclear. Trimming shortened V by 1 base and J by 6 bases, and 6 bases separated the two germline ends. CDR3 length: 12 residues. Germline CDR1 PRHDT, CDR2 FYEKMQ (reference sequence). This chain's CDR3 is CASSLVSDGYTF. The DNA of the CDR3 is TGTGCCAGCAGCTTAGTTTCGGATGGCTACACCTTC. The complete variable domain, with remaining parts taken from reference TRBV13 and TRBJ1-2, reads AAGVIQSPRHLIKEKRETATLKCYPIPRHDTVYWYQQGPGQDPQFLISFYEKMQSDKGSIPDRFSAQQFSDYHSELNMSSLELGDSALYFCASSLVSDGYTFGSGTRLTVV.

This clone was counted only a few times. The CDR3: CASSIGGSGNTIYF. CDR3 DNA sequence: TGTGCCAGTAGTATAGGCGGCTCTGGAAACACCATATATTTT. The genes are TRBV19 and TRBJ1-3; D is undetermined. Trimming removed 1 base at V and 0 bases at J, with 4 bases between. The germline CDR1 and CDR2 sequences are LNHDA and SQIVND (reference sequence). CDR3 length equals 14 residues.

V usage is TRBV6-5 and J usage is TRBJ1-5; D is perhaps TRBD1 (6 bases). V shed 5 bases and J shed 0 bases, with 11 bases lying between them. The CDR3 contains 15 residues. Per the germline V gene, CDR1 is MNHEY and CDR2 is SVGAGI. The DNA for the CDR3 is TGTGCCAGCAGTATGACAGGCCTTAGCAATCAGCCCCAGCATTTT. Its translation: CASSMTGLSNQPQHF.

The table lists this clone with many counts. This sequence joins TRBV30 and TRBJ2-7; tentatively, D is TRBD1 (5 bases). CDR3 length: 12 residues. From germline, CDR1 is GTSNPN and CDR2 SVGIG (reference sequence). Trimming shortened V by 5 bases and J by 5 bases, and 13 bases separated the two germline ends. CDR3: CAWVRRAHEQYF. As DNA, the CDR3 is TGTGCCTGGGTTCGCAGGGCCCACGAGCAGTACTTC. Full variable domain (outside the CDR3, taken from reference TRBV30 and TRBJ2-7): SQTIHQWPATLVQPVGSPLSLECTVEGTSNPNLYWYRQAAGRGLQLLFYSVGIGQISSEVPQNLSASRPQDRQFILSSKKLLLSDSGFYLCAWVRRAHEQYFGPGTRLTVT.

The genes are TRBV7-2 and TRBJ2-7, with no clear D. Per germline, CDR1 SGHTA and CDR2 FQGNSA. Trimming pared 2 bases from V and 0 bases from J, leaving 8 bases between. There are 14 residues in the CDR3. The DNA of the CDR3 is TGTGCCAGCAGCTTAATGGCGGACTCCTACGAGCAGTACTTC. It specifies CASSLMADSYEQYF.

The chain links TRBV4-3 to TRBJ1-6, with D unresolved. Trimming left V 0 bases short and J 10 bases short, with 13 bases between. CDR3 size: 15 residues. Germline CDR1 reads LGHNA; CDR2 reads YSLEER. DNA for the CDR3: TGCGCCAGCAGCCAAGATCGTATGGGAGGGTCACCCCTCCACTTT. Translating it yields CASSQDRMGGSPLHF.

The CDR3 DNA reads as TGTGCCAGCAGCGGACGGACAGGGGCGAGTTACACCGGGGAGCTGTTTTTT. Protein: CASSGRTGASYTGELFF. This chain uses TRBV9 with TRBJ2-2, with 9 positions matching TRBD1. The CDR3 length is 17 residues. Germline V gene sequence: CDR1 SGDLS, CDR2 YYNGEE. Trimming took 3 bases from V and 3 from J; bases not matched to a gene: 9.

CDR3 amino acids: CASSQARGNTGELFF. The DNA of the CDR3 is TGCGCCAGCAGCCAAGCTCGGGGGAACACCGGGGAGCTGTTTTTT. V and J are TRBV4-3 and TRBJ2-2; D is possibly TRBD2 (5 bases). V lost 1 base to trimming and J lost 1 base, with 7 bases between them. The CDR3 consists of 15 residues. Germline V gene lookup returns CDR1 LGHNA and CDR2 YSLEER.

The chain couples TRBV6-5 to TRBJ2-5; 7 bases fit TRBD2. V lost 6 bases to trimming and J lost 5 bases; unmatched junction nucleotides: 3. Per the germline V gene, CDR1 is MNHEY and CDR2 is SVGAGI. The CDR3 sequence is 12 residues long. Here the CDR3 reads CASSLSGETQYF. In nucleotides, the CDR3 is TGTGCCAGCAGCCTTAGCGGGGAGACCCAGTACTTC.

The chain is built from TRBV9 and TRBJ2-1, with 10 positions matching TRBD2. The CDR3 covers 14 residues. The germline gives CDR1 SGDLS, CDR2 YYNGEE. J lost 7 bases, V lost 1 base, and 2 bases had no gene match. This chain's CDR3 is CASSVTSGVNEQFF. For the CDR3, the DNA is TGTGCCAGCAGCGTAACTAGCGGGGTAAATGAGCAGTTCTTC.

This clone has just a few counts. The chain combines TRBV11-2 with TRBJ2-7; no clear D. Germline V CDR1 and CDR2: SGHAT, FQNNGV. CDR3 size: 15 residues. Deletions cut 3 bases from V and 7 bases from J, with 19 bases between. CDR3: CASSLRRSSVGEQYF. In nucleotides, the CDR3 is TGTGCCAGCAGCTTGAGACGATCCAGCGTGGGTGAGCAGTACTTC. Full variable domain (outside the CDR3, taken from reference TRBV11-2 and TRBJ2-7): EAGVAQSPRYKIIEKRQSVAFWCNPISGHATLYWYQQILGQGPKLLIQFQNNGVVDDSQLPKDRFSAERLKGVDSTLKIQPAKLEDSAVYLCASSLRRSSVGEQYFGPGTRLTVT.

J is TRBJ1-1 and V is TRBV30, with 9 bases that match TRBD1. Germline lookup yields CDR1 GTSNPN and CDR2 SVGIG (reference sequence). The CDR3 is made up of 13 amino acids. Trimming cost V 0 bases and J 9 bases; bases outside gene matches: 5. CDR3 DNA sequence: TGTGCCTGGAGTGTTTCAGGGACAGGGAAAGCTTTCTTT. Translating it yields CAWSVSGTGKAFF.

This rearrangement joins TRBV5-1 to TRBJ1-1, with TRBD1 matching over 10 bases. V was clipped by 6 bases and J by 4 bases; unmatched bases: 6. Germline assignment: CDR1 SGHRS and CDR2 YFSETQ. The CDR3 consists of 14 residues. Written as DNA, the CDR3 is TGCGCCAGCACCAGGGACAGGGGCCTCACTGAAGCTTTCTTT. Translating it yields CASTRDRGLTEAFF.

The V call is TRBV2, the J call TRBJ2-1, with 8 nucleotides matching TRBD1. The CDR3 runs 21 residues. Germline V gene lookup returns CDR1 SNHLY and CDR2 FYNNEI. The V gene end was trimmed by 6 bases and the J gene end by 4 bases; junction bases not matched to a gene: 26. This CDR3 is CASRGQARTEGTRRIYNEQFF. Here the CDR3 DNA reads TGTGCCAGCAGGGGACAGGCTAGGACGGAGGGTACCCGAAGAATATACAATGAGCAGTTCTTC.

In nucleotides, the CDR3 is TGTGCCAGCAGTTCTCCAACCGGGACTAGTCATAGAGACGAGCAGTACTTC. Translating gives CASSSPTGTSHRDEQYF. J is TRBJ2-7 and V is TRBV6-4; 8 nucleotides agree with TRBD2. Germline CDR1 is MRHNA and CDR2 is SNTAGT. Unmatched junction bases numbered 17, after V lost 5 bases and J lost 5 bases. The CDR3 sequence is 17 residues long.

DNA of the CDR3: TGTGCCAGTAGTATGGGCGGGGGGCGCGGGCAGCCCCAGCATTTT. Translated, it gives CASSMGGGRGQPQHF. This chain connects TRBV19 to TRBJ1-5; tentative D call: TRBD1 (6 bases). V was pared by 3 bases and J by 7 bases, with 16 bases between. Per germline, CDR1 LNHDA and CDR2 SQIVND (reference sequence). CDR3 size: 15 residues.

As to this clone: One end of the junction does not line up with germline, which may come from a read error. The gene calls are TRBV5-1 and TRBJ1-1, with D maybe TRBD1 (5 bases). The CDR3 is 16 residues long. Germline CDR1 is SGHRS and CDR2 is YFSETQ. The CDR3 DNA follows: TGCGCCCGCAGCGGGCGGGGGGGTTTGTACGACACTGAAGCTTTCTTT. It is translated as CARSGRGGLYDTEAFF.

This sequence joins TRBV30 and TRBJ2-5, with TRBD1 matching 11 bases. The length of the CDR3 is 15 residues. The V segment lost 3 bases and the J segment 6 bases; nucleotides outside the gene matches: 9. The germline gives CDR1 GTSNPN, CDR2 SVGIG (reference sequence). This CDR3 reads CAWRARTGGAKTQYF. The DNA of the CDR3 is TGTGCCTGGAGGGCCCGGACAGGGGGCGCGAAGACCCAGTACTTC.

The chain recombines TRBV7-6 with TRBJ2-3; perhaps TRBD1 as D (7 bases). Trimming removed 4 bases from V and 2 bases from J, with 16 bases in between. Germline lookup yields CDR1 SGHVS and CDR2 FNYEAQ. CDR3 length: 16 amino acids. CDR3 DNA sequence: TGTGCCAGCAGCTCCGGCAGGGGGAGGCTCACAGATACGCAGTATTTT. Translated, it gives CASSSGRGRLTDTQYF. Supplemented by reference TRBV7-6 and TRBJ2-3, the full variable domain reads GAGVSQSPRYKVTKRGQDVALRCDPISGHVSLYWYRQALGQGPEFLTYFNYEAQQDKSGLPNDRFSAERPEGSISTLTIQRTEQRDSAMYRCASSSGRGRLTDTQYFGPGTRLTVL.

DNA for the CDR3: TGTGCCAGCAGCTTACGGGACACCTACGAGCAGTACTTC. Its protein product is CASSLRDTYEQYF. The genes are TRBV7-8 and TRBJ2-7; TRBD1 is a possible D gene (6 bases). Germline lookup yields CDR1 SGHVS and CDR2 FQNEAQ. Trimming stripped 2 bases from V and 2 bases from J, with 7 bases between. The CDR3 loop spans 13 amino acids. Full variable domain (remainder filled in from reference TRBV7-8 and TRBJ2-7): GAGVSQSPRYKVAKRGQDVALRCDPISGHVSLFWYQQALGQGPEFLTYFQNEAQLDKSGLPSDRFFAERPEGSVSTLKIQRTQQEDSAVYLCASSLRDTYEQYFGPGTRLTVT.

The CDR3 DNA reads TGTGCCAGCAGCTTTAGCGCGAACACTGAAGCTTTCTTT. Residues: CASSFSANTEAFF. The V call is TRBV7-3, the J call TRBJ1-1; D is unclear. The CDR3 has 13 residues. Germline loops: CDR1 SGHTA, CDR2 FQGTGA. V dropped 3 bases and J dropped 1 base, with 6 bases sitting between them.

The CDR3 spells CASSQGTAHGEQYF. The CDR3 region has the DNA TGCGCCAGCTCCCAGGGGACAGCCCACGGCGAGCAGTACTTC. This chain connects TRBV10-1 to TRBJ2-7; 7 positions match TRBD1. CDR3 size: 14 residues. CDR1 and CDR2 (germline): WNHNN, SYGVQD (reference sequence). V shed 8 bases, J shed 6 bases, and the junction held 13 bases outside the gene matches.

Here the CDR3 DNA reads TGTGCCAGCAGTGAAGACAGGGGGTACTACGAGCAGTACTTC. Translated, it gives CASSEDRGYYEQYF. V gene TRBV2 combines with J gene TRBJ2-7; TRBD1 matches at 8 bases. V was pared by 1 base and J by 3 bases, with 2 bases of the junction left unmatched. Germline V gene data show CDR1 as SNHLY and CDR2 as FYNNEI. CDR3 length equals 14 residues.

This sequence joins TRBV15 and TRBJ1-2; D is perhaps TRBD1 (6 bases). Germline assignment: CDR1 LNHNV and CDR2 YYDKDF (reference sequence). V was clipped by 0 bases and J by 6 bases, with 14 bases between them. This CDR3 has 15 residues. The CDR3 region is CATSRDHVAGDGYTF. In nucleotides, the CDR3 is TGTGCCACCAGCAGAGATCACGTGGCAGGGGATGGCTACACCTTC.